This TCR beta chain was observed in a study of blood T cell repertoires in COVID-19. V lost 1 base and J lost 7, with 14 bases in between. From germline, CDR1 is SGHVS and CDR2 FQNEAQ. The CDR3 is made up of 15 amino acids. Assay used: immunoSEQ multiplex PCR; TCRdb lists only in-frame clones, some missing. Seen here are tens of thousands of clones, over 60% observed once, and the top ten hold roughly 53%. The sequence came from a human donor in a cohort sampled during active COVID-19. The chain combines TRBV7-8 with TRBJ1-3, with D unclear. Input material: peripheral blood. The CDR3 DNA sequence: TGTGCCAGCAGCTTAGAGCGCCTCAGCGGGAACACCATATATTTT. Its protein is CASSLERLSGNTIYF.